What follows are 20 T cell receptor beta chains derived from one specimen sequenced in a study of CD8 T cells in Susac syndrome. Random hexamers served to reverse transcribe about 0.5 to 1 ug RNA. One entry per CDR3 protein, called by TCRdb with MiXCR from the immunoSEQ multiplex PCR reads. The table records over 150,000 distinct CDR3 sequences, about 95% of them present only once. The sample comprised CD4+ T cells from PBMCs. The receptors derive from a human donor with multiple sclerosis.

The V and J genes are TRBV20-1 and TRBJ1-2; D unclear. Per the germline V gene, CDR1 is DFQATT and CDR2 is SNEGSKA (reference sequence). The CDR3 is made up of 14 amino acids. With 0 bases removed from V and 6 bases from J, the gap between germline ends came to 14 bases. The CDR3: CSARDSFKPNGYTF. The CDR3 DNA reads as TGCAGTGCTAGAGACTCCTTTAAACCGAATGGCTACACCTTC.

The chain recombines TRBV4-1 with TRBJ2-7; 7 bases are shared with TRBD1. Germline trimming cut 4 bases from V and 0 bases from J; bases unmatched to any gene: 6. The CDR3 spans 15 residues. Germline loops: CDR1 MGHRA, CDR2 YSYEKL. In nucleotides, the CDR3 is TGCGCCAGCAGCCTTCGGACAGGAGTCTCCTACGAGCAGTACTTC. Translating it yields CASSLRTGVSYEQYF.

The chain recombines TRBV12-5 with TRBJ1-2; D is unresolved. The CDR3 length is 11 residues. V was pared by 6 bases and J by 7 bases, with 9 bases between. Germline values: CDR1 LGHNT, CDR2 FRNRAP. CDR3 loop: CASGINGGYTF. For the CDR3, the DNA is TGTGCTAGTGGCATTAACGGTGGCTACACCTTC.

The chain couples TRBV30 to TRBJ2-5; TRBD2 is a possible D gene (5 bases). The germline gives CDR1 GTSNPN, CDR2 SVGIG (reference sequence). V dropped 2 bases and J dropped 4 bases, with 8 bases sitting between them. The CDR3 covers 12 residues. The CDR3 reads CAWSPGGETQYF. CDR3 in DNA: TGTGCCTGGAGTCCTGGAGGAGAGACCCAGTACTTC.

The CDR3 DNA sequence: TGTGCCAGCAGACGGACACCCCAGGGCATTCAGTACTTC. Its translation is CASRRTPQGIQYF. The chain couples TRBV3-1 to TRBJ2-4; tentatively, D is TRBD1 (5 bases). The germline gives CDR1 LGHDT, CDR2 YNNKEL (reference sequence). There are 13 residues in the CDR3. Trimming pared 6 bases from V and 9 bases from J, leaving 15 bases between. The full variable domain, completed using reference TRBV3-1 and TRBJ2-4, is DTAVSQTPKYLVTQMGNDKSIKCEQNLGHDTMYWYKQDSKKFLKIMFSYNNKELIINETVPNRFSPKSPDKAHLNLHINSLELGDSAVYFCASRRTPQGIQYFGAGTRLSVL.

V and J are TRBV3-1 and TRBJ1-1; no firm D call. The CDR3 covers 14 residues. V was shortened by 0 bases and J by 10 bases, with 15 bases between the two germline ends. Germline V CDR1 and CDR2: LGHDT, YNNKEL (reference sequence). The CDR3 sequence is CASSQDSYRVGAFF. DNA of the CDR3: TGTGCCAGCAGCCAAGATTCATATCGGGTGGGAGCTTTCTTT.

This clonotype is a singleton in its sample. This chain connects TRBV20-1 to TRBJ2-7; D is ambiguous. Trimming pared 0 bases from V and 2 bases from J, leaving 14 bases between. CDR1 is DFQATT, CDR2 SNEGSKA, per germline (reference sequence). CDR3 length: 15 residues. The CDR3 loop is CSARDHTGPPYEQYF. As DNA, the CDR3 is TGCAGTGCTAGAGATCATACGGGCCCCCCCTACGAGCAGTACTTC.

The chain is built from TRBV7-9 and TRBJ1-2; a possible D gene is TRBD1 (5 bases). Germline V gene data show CDR1 as SEHNR and CDR2 as FQNEAQ (reference sequence). The germline V and J ends were trimmed by 5 bases and 4 bases, with 11 bases remaining between them. The CDR3 loop spans 13 amino acids. CDR3 amino acids: CASSGDFSYGYTF. The CDR3 nucleotides read TGTGCCAGCAGCGGGGACTTTTCCTATGGCTACACCTTC.

The chain links TRBV23-1 to TRBJ2-1; D may correspond to TRBD1 or TRBD2 (6 bases each). TRBV23-1 is reported as an ORF; its role is uncertain. This CDR3 is built from 14 residues. The V end lost 8 bases, the J end lost 5 bases, and 16 bases lay between the germline ends. The CDR3 region has the DNA TGCGCCAGCCCGCCAAGGGGGGTAAACAATGAGCAGTTCTTC. It specifies CASPPRGVNNEQFF.

The chain uses TRBV14 and TRBJ2-7, with unresolved D. The CDR3 length is 15 residues. Trimming pared 8 bases from V and 2 bases from J, leaving 19 bases between. Germline CDR1 is SGHDN and CDR2 is FVKESK. The CDR3 protein is CASFQGQADTYEQYF. The DNA of the CDR3 is TGTGCCAGCTTCCAAGGTCAGGCCGACACCTACGAGCAGTACTTC.

The chain joins TRBV2 to TRBJ2-5; a possible D gene is TRBD1 (5 bases). The germline gives CDR1 SNHLY, CDR2 FYNNEI. The CDR3 extends over 12 amino acids. Trimming took off 5 bases at V and 4 bases at J, with 8 bases between the two ends. The CDR3 region is CASSRGTETQYF. In DNA, the CDR3 is TGTGCCAGCAGTAGGGGCACAGAGACCCAGTACTTC.

This chain connects TRBV24-1 to TRBJ2-4; D might be TRBD1 or TRBD2, each matching 5 bases. The CDR3 runs to 13 residues. V lost 3 bases, J lost 7 bases, and 9 bases lay in between. Germline CDR1 reads KGHDR; CDR2 reads SFDVKD. This CDR3 reads CATSDGTVNIQYF. The CDR3 DNA reads as TGTGCCACCAGTGATGGGACGGTGAACATTCAGTACTTC.

The chain couples TRBV4-2 to TRBJ1-2; D remains ambiguous. Germline assignment: CDR1 LGHNA and CDR2 YNFKEQ. The CDR3 loop spans 14 amino acids. Trimming shortened V by 0 bases and J by 8 bases, and 13 bases separated the two germline ends. For the CDR3, the DNA is TGTGCCAGCAGCCAAGATAGGGCTCCGGGCGGCTACACCTTC. It encodes CASSQDRAPGGYTF.

The chain couples TRBV29-1 to TRBJ2-3, with D unresolved. V lost 3 bases and J 0 bases, leaving 10 bases between the germline ends. The CDR3 spans 14 residues. Germline CDR1 reads SQVTM; CDR2 reads ANQGSEA. CDR3 nucleotides: TGCAGCGTTGACAGCGATCCTAGCACAGATACGCAGTATTTT. This codes for CSVDSDPSTDTQYF.

Note on this clonotype: A junction boundary mismatches the germline segment, possibly from a read error. The chain is built from TRBV3-1 and TRBJ2-2; D is possibly TRBD2 (6 bases). The CDR3 loop spans 16 amino acids. CDR1 is LGHDT, CDR2 YNNKEL, per germline (reference sequence). The CDR3 DNA follows: TGTGCCAGCAGCAAAGACCTCTGGCGGGGTCACGGGGAGCTGTTTTTT. Protein sequence: CASSKDLWRGHGELFF.

This chain links TRBV7-3 with TRBJ2-3, with TRBD2 identical over 8 bases. V was clipped by 4 bases and J by 4 bases; unmatched bases: 4. The germline CDR1 and CDR2 sequences are SGHTA and FQGTGA. The CDR3 length is 14 residues. CDR3 sequence reads: CASSSGLGPDTQYF. In DNA form, the CDR3 reads TGTGCCAGCAGCTCGGGACTAGGACCAGATACGCAGTATTTT.

This clonotype was seen a single time. V and J are TRBV20-1 and TRBJ2-7; the D is unclear. V was pared by 0 bases and J by 6 bases, with 6 bases between. The CDR3 has 11 residues. The germline V gene has CDR1 DFQATT and CDR2 SNEGSKA (reference sequence). The CDR3 sequence: CSARDRVEQYF. DNA for the CDR3: TGCAGTGCTAGAGATCGTGTCGAGCAGTACTTC.

V gene TRBV5-1 combines with J gene TRBJ1-2; TRBD1 is a possible D gene (6 bases). Per germline, CDR1 SGHRS and CDR2 YFSETQ. The V end lost 4 bases, the J end lost 5 bases, and 15 bases lay between the germline ends. This CDR3 contains 14 residues. The CDR3: CASSSRTAPYGYTF. In DNA, the CDR3 is TGCGCCAGCAGCAGCCGGACAGCTCCGTATGGCTACACCTTC.

This clonotype was seen once. This sequence joins TRBV11-3 and TRBJ2-5; D gene uncertain. The CDR3 has 14 amino acids. The V end lost 5 bases, the J end lost 8 bases, and 18 bases lay between the germline ends. Germline-derived CDR1 and CDR2 are SGHNT and YENEEA. The CDR3: CASSLRNPPSTQYF. In DNA form, the CDR3 reads TGTGCCAGCAGCCTAAGGAACCCCCCCAGTACCCAGTACTTC.

The genes are TRBV12-3 or TRBV12-4 and TRBJ2-6, with no clear D. V lost 3 bases and J lost 0, with 3 bases in between. This CDR3 is built from 14 residues. The CDR3 region is CASSFSSGANVLTF. The DNA for the CDR3 is TGTGCCAGCAGTTTTAGCTCTGGGGCCAACGTCCTGACTTTC.